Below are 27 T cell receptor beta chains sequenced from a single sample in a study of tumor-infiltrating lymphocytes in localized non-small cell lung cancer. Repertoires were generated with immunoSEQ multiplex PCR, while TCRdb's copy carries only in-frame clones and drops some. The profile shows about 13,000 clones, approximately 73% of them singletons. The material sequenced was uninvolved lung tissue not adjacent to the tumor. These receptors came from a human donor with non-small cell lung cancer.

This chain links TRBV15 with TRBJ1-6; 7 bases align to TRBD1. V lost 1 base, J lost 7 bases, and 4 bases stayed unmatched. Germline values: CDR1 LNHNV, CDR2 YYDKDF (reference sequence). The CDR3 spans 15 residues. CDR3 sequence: CATSRGDRLNSPLHF. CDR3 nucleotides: TGTGCCACCAGCAGAGGGGACAGACTGAATTCACCCCTCCACTTT. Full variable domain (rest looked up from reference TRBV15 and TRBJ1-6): DAMVIQNPRYQVTQFGKPVTLSCSQTLNHNVMYWYQQKSSQAPKLLFHYYDKDFNNEADTPDNFQSRRPNTSFCFLDIRSPGLGDTAMYLCATSRGDRLNSPLHFGNGTRLTVT.

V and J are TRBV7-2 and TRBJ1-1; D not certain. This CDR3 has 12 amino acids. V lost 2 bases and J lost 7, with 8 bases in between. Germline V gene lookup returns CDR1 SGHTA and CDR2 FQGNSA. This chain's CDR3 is CASSLKRGEAFF. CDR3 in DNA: TGTGCCAGCAGCTTAAAACGGGGTGAAGCTTTCTTT.

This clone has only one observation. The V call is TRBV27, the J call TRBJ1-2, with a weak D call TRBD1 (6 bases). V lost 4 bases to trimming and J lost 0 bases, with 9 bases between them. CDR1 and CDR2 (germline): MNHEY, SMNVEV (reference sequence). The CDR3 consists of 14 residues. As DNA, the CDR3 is TGTGCCAGCAGTTACGACAGGACTAACTATGGCTACACCTTC. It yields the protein CASSYDRTNYGYTF.

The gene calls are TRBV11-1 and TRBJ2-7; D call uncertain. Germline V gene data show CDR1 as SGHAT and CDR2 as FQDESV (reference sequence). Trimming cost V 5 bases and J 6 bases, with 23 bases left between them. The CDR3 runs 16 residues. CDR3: CASSVTVHQWEVEQYF. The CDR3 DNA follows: TGTGCCAGCAGCGTTACAGTCCATCAATGGGAAGTCGAGCAGTACTTC.

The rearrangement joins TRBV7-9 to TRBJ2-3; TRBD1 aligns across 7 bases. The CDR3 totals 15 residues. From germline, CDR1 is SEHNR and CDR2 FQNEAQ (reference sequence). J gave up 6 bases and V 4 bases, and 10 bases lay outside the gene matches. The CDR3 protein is CASSSNRGGRDTQYF. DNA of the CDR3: TGTGCCAGCAGCTCTAACAGGGGTGGCAGGGATACGCAGTATTTT.

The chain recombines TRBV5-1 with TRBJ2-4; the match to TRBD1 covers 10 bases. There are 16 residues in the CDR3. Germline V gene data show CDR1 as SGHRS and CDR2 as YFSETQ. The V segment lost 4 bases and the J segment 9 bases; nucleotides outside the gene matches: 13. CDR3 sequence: CASSPGTGDLSRIQYF. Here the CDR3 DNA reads TGCGCCAGCAGCCCTGGGACAGGGGATCTAAGCCGCATTCAGTACTTC.

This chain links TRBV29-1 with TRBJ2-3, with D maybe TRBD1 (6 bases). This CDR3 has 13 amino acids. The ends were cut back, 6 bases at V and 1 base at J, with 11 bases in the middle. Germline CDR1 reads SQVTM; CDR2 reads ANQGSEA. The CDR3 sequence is CSVLGAGTDTQYF. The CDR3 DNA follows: TGCAGCGTCTTGGGGGCGGGCACAGATACGCAGTATTTT.

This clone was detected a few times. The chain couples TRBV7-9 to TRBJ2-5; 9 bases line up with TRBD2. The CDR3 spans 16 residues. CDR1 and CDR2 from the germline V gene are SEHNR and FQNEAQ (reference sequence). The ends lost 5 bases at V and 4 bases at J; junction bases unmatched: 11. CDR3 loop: CASSPPTGTSLETQYF. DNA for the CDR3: TGTGCCAGCAGCCCCCCAACCGGGACTAGCCTAGAGACCCAGTACTTC.

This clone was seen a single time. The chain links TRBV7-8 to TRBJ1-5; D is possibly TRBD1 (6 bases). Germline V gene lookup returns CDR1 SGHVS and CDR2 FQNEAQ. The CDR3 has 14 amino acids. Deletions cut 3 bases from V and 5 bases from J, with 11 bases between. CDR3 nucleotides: TGTGCCAGCAGCTTTAACAGGGCGGATCAGCCCCAGCATTTT. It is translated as CASSFNRADQPQHF.

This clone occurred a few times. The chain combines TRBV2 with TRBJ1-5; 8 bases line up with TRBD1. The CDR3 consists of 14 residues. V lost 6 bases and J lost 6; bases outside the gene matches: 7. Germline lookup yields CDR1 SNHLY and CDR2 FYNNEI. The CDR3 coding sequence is TGTGCCAGCAGGTACGCAGGGGGCACTCAGCCCCAGCATTTT. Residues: CASRYAGGTQPQHF.

CDR3 coding DNA: TGTGCCAGCAGCAAGGGACGGGGTGAGGAGACCCAGTACTTC. It codes for CASSKGRGEETQYF. The J gene is TRBJ2-5, the V gene TRBV5-6; D is perhaps TRBD1 or TRBD2 (5 bases each). Germline CDR1 SGHDT, CDR2 YYEEEE. The CDR3 is made up of 14 amino acids. Trimming shortened V by 4 bases and J by 5 bases, and 15 bases separated the two germline ends.

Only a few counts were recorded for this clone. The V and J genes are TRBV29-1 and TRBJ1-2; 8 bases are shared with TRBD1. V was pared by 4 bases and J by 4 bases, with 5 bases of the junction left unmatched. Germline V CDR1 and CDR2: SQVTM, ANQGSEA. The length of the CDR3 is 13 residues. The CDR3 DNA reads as TGCAGCGTTGGAACAGGGGGGGTCTATGGCTACACCTTC. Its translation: CSVGTGGVYGYTF.

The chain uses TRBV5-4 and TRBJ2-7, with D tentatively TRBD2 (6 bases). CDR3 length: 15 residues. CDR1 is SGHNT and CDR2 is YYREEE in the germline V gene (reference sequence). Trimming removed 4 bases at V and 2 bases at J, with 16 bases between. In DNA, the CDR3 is TGTGCCAGCAGCCCCGAGCTAGCGCGGACCTACGAGCAGTACTTC. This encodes CASSPELARTYEQYF.

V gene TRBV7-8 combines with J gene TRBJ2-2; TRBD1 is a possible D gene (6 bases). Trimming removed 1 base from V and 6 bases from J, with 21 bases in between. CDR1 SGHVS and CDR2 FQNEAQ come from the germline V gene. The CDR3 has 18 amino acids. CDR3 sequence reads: CASSLGSGVGLRAGELFF. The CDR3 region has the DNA TGTGCCAGCAGCTTAGGATCAGGGGTTGGATTGAGAGCCGGGGAGCTGTTTTTT.

CDR3 nucleotides: TGTGCCAGCAGATCAGGGGCGAGATACGAGCAGTACGTC. It codes for CASRSGARYEQYV. V and J are TRBV28 and TRBJ2-7; possible D gene TRBD1, 6 bases. The V and J ends lost 6 bases and 4 bases respectively, with 13 bases between them. CDR1 MDHEN and CDR2 SYDVKM come from the germline V gene. The CDR3 covers 13 residues.

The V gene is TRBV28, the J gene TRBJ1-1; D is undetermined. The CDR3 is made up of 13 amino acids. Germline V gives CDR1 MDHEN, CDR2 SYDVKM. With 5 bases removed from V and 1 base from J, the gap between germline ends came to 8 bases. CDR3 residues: CASSIGPNTEAFF. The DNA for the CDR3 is TGTGCCAGCAGTATAGGCCCGAACACTGAAGCTTTCTTT.

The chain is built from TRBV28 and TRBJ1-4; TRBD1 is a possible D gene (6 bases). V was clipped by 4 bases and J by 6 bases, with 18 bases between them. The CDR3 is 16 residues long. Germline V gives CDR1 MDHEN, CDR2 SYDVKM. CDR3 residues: CASSSLWEGVDEKLFF. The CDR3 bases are TGTGCCAGCAGTTCACTTTGGGAGGGGGTTGATGAAAAACTGTTTTTT.

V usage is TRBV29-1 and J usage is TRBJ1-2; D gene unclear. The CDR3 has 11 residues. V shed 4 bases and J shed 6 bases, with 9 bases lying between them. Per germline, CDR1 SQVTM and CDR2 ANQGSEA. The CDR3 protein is CSVVGLDGYTF. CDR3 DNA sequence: TGCAGCGTTGTTGGCCTAGATGGCTACACCTTC.

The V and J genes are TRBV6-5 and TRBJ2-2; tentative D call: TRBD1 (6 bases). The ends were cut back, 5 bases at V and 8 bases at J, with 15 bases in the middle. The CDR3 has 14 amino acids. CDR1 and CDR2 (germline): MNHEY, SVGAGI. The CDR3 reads CASSPTGTSGELFF. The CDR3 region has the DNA TGTGCCAGCAGTCCCACCGGGACATCGGGGGAGCTGTTTTTT.

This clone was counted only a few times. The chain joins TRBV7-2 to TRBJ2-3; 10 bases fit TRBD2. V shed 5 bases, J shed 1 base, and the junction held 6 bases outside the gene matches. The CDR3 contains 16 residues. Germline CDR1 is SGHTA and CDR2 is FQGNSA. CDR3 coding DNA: TGTGCCAGCAGCCCCTGGACTAGCGGTGGCACAGATACGCAGTATTTT. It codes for CASSPWTSGGTDTQYF.

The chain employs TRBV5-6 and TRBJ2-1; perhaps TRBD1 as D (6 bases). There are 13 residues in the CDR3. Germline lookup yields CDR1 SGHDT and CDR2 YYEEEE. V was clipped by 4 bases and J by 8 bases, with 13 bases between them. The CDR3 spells CASSTPTGYEQFF. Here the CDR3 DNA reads TGTGCCAGCAGCACCCCGACAGGTTATGAGCAGTTCTTC.

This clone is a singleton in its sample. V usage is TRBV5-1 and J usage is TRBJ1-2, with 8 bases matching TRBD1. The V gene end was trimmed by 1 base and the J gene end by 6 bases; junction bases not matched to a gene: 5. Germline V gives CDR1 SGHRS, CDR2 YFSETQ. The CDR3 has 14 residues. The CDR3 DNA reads TGCGCCAGCAGCTTGCGAACAGGGGGGAATGGCTACACCTTC. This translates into CASSLRTGGNGYTF.

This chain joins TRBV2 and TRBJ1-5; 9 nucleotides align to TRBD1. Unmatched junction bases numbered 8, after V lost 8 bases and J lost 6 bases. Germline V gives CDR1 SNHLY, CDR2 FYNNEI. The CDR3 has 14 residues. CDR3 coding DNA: TGTGCCAGCTCGGGACAGGGTATAGGTCAGCCCCAGCATTTT. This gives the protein CASSGQGIGQPQHF.

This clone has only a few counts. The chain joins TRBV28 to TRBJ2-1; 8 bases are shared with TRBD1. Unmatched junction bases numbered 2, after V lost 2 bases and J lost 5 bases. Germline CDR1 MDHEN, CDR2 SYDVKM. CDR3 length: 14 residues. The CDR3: CASSLGQGNNEQFF. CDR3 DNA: TGTGCCAGCAGTTTAGGACAGGGTAACAATGAGCAGTTCTTC.

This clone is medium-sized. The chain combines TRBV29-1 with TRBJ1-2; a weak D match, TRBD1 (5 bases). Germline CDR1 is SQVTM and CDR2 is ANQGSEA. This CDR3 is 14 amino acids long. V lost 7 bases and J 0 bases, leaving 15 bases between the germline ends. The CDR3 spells CSELPGETNYGYTF. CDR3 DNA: TGCAGCGAATTACCGGGGGAAACTAACTATGGCTACACCTTC.

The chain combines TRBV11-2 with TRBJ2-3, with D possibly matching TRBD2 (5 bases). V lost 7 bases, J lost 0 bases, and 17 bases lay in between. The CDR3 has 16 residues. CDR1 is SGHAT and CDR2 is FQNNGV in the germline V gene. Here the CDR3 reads CASTGDRGSSTDTQYF. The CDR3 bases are TGTGCCAGCACCGGGGATAGAGGAAGTAGCACAGATACGCAGTATTTT.

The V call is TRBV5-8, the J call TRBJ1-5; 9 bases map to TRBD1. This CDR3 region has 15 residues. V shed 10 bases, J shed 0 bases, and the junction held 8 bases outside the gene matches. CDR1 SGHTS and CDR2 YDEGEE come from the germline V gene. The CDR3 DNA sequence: TGTGCCGGAAGGGACAGGGTGGGTAGCAATCAGCCCCAGCATTTT. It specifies CAGRDRVGSNQPQHF.